This T cell receptor beta chain emerged from a study of CD8 T cells in Susac syndrome. Notes on this clonotype: The antigen is unknown.

Study conclusions and caveats: A relatively small number of individuals underwent TCR sequencing and HLA analysis.

This CDR3 spans 14 amino acids. Germline V lookup: CDR1 SGDLS, CDR2 YYNGEE. Deletions cut 0 bases from V and 8 bases from J, with 13 bases between. The TEMRA cells underwent FACS enrichment, while the CD8+ and CD4+ T cells underwent negative isolation. Reverse transcription of about 0.5 to 1 ug RNA was performed with random hexamers. Amplification of the TCR beta CDR3 was carried out by immunoSEQ multiplex PCR, which spanned a total of 54 Vbeta and 13 Jbeta segments. In TCRdb, the immunoSEQ multiplex PCR reads were re-called with MiXCR into one record per CDR3 protein. The sample lists about 300,000 distinct CDR3 sequences, 75% to 85% occurring once.

The V call is TRBV9, the J call TRBJ2-3; a weak D match, TRBD2 (5 bases). This TCR was recovered from a human donor with multiple sclerosis. The sequencing input was CD8+ T cells from PBMCs. The CDR3 nucleotides are TGTGCCAGCAGCGTAGCGTCCCTTCGGGGTACGCAGTATTTT. Protein: CASSVASLRGTQYF.